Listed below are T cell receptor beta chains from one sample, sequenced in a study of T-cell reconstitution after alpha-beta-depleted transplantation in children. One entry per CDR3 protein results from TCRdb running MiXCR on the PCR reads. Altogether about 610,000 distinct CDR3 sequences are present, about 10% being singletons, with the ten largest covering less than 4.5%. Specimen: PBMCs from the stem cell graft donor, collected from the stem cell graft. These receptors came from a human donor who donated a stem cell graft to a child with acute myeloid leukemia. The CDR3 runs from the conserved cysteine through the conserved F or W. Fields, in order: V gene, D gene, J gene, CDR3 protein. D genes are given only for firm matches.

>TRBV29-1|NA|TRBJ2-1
CSAEGGAQSYNEQFF
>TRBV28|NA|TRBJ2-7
CASSSRAGTVLYEQYF
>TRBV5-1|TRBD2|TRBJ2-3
CASSPLAGRFTDTQYF
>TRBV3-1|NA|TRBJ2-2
CASNERASGELFF
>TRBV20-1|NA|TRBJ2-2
CSAPSRFANTGELFF
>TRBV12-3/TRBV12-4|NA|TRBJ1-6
CASSPRIGRNSPLHF
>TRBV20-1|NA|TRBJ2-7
CSARALVGEQYF
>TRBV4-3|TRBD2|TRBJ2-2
CASSQTRTSGTGELFF
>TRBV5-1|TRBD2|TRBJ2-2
CASSFRPSGSAGELFF
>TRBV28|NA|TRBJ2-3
CASSLSGSGNTQYF
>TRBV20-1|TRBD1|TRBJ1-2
CSATGGVYGYTF
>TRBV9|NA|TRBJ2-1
CASSVGVNEQFF
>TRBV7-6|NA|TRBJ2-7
CASSLAAGRSGYEQYF
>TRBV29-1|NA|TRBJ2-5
CSVWTVEETQYF
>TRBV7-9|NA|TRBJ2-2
CASSLRAFNGELFF
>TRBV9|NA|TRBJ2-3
CASTRLAGGGTDTQYF
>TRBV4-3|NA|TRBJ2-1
CASSHSSSNEQFF
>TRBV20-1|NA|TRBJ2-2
CSAGKSDPNTGELFF
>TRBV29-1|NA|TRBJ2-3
CSVVVSTSTDTQYF
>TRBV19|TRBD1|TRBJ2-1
CASNSRDRGLIEQFF
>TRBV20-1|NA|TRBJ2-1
CSATRLIQLGEQFF
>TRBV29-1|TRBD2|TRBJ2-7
CSVAELAPYEQYF
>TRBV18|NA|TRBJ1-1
CASSQGRDTEAFF
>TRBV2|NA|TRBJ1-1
CASSVGYPGTEAFF
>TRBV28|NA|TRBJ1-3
CASSFGLSGNTIYF
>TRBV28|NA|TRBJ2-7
CASSSPGLTYEQYF
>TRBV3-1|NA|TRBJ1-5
CASSQRGYNQPQHF
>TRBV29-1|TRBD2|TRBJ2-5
CSVDAGGRGGQETQYF
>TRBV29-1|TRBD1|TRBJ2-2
CSVGSNMGTANTGELFF
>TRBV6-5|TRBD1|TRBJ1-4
CASSYGDRGNEKLFF
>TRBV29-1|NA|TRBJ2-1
CSVEEPLPSSYNEQFF
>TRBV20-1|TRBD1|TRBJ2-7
CSAPPPDRGRFYEQYF
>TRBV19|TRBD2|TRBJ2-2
CASSPWTSGRTGELFF
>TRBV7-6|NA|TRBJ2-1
CASSVAEVEGLEQFF
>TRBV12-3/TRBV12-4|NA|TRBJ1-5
CASRDGPRPQHF
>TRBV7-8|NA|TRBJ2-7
CASSFNRHPYEQYF
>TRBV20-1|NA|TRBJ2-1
CSASAPGPQDGEQFF
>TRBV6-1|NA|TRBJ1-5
CASRRTVSSDQPQHF
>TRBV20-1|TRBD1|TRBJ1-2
CSANPPDRGVGGYTF
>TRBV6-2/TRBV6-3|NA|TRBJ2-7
CASSYAGDTYEQYF
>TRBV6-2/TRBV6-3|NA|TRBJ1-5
CASSYIGQPQHF
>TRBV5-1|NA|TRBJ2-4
CASSLMEGSWNIQYF
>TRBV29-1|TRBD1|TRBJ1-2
CSVQTGMYGYTF